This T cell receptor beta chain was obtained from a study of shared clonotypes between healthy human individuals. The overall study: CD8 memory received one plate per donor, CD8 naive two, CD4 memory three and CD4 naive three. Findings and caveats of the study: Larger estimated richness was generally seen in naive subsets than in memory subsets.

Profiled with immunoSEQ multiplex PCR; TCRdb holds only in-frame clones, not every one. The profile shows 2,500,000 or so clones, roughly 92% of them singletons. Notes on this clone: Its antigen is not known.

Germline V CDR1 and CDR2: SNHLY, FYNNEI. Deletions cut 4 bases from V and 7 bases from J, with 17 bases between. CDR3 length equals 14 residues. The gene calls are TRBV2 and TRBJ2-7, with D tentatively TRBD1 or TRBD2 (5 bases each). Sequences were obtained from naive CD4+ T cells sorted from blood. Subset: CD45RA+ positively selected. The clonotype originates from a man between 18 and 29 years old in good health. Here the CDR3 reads CASSGTEWGKEQYF. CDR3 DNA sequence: TGTGCCAGCAGTGGGACGGAGTGGGGGAAAGAGCAGTACTTC.